Below, 8 T cell receptor beta chains from the same sample are listed, as sequenced in a study of human T cells and chemical hapten exposure. Time point denoted: patch test 1, 2 weeks after DPC sensitization. Treatment indicated: therapeutic diphenylcyclopropenone sensitization with weekly scalp DPC. MiXCR, applied by TCRdb to the RACE reads, yields one record per CDR3 protein. The table shows 300,000 to 350,000 distinct CDR3 sequences, with approximately 6.3% occurring only once. The sequencing used whole blood, collected in connection with sensitization to the hapten diphenylcyclopropenone (DPC). These TCRs come from a young woman with alopecia areata. Some clones in this sample may be carry-over from other donors' samples.

The chain is built from TRBV5-1 and TRBJ1-2; 8 nucleotides align to TRBD1. Per the germline V gene, CDR1 is SGHRS and CDR2 is YFSETQ. The CDR3 is made up of 13 amino acids. V gave up 2 bases and J gave up 6 bases; unmatched junction bases: 3. CDR3 DNA: TGCGCCAGCAGCTTTCAGGGGGCTGATGGCTACACCTTC. Its protein product is CASSFQGADGYTF.

This clonotype was seen at least ten times. The chain combines TRBV6-2 or TRBV6-3 with TRBJ2-1, with D possibly being TRBD1 (5 bases). V dropped 6 bases and J dropped 8 bases, with 14 bases sitting between them. The germline CDR1 and CDR2 sequences are MNHEY and SVGEGT. The CDR3 consists of 13 residues. The CDR3: CASSTEPQDEQFF. As DNA, the CDR3 is TGTGCCAGCAGCACCGAACCACAGGATGAGCAGTTCTTC.

The rearrangement links TRBV2 to TRBJ1-4; 9 bases map to TRBD1. V was pared by 9 bases and J by 0 bases, with 5 bases of the junction left unmatched. The CDR3 spans 15 residues. In germline, CDR1 is SNHLY, CDR2 FYNNEI. This chain's CDR3 is CASWDREATNEKLFF. The CDR3 DNA sequence: TGTGCCAGTTGGGACAGGGAAGCAACTAATGAAAAACTGTTTTTT. The full variable domain, its missing parts supplied by reference TRBV2 and TRBJ1-4, is EPEVTQTPSHQVTQMGQEVILRCVPISNHLYFYWYRQILGQKVEFLVSFYNNEISEKSEIFDDQFSVERPDGSNFTLKIRSTKLEDSAMYFCASWDREATNEKLFFGSGTQLSVL.

This clonotype came up many times. J is TRBJ2-5 and V is TRBV6-2 or TRBV6-3; TRBD1 agrees at 7 bases. Germline CDR1 MNHEY, CDR2 SVGEGT. This CDR3 is 16 amino acids long. V trimming: 4 bases; J trimming: 1 base; junction bases outside the gene matches: 9. DNA of the CDR3: TGTGCCAGCAGTTTACCGGGACAGAGGGCCCAAGAGACCCAGTACTTC. It yields the protein CASSLPGQRAQETQYF.

V gene TRBV12-3 or TRBV12-4 combines with J gene TRBJ2-2, with TRBD1 matching 10 bases. This CDR3 contains 15 residues. V was pared by 6 bases and J by 4 bases, with 5 bases of the junction left unmatched. The CDR3 region has the DNA TGTGCCAGCAGACCCGGGACAGGGGTCACCGGGGAGCTGTTTTTT. This sequence encodes CASRPGTGVTGELFF.

This clonotype was counted ten times or more. This sequence joins TRBV29-1 and TRBJ2-7, with a weak D call TRBD1 (6 bases). Trimming removed 1 base at V and 7 bases at J, with 11 bases between. The CDR3 length is 12 residues. Germline loops: CDR1 SQVTM, CDR2 ANQGSEA. CDR3 residues: CSVEGRGKEQYF. The CDR3 bases are TGCAGCGTTGAAGGCAGGGGAAAAGAGCAGTACTTC.

The CDR3 bases are TGCGCCAGCAGCCAAGGTCATCAAGGGCGCCCAGATACGCAGTATTTT. It codes for CASSQGHQGRPDTQYF. The chain recombines TRBV4-3 with TRBJ2-3; D call uncertain. V shed 1 base and J shed 4 bases, with 15 bases lying between them. The CDR3 loop spans 16 amino acids. The germline V gene has CDR1 LGHNA and CDR2 YSLEER.

The rearrangement joins TRBV20-1 to TRBJ2-1; 10 bases map to TRBD1. The CDR3 is 18 amino acids. CDR1 is DFQATT and CDR2 is SNEGSKA in the germline V gene (reference sequence). Germline trimming cut 5 bases from V and 1 base from J; bases unmatched to any gene: 14. CDR3 in DNA: TGCAGTGCTCCATACGTAGGGGACAGGGGAAAATCCTACAATGAGCAGTTCTTC. Translated: CSAPYVGDRGKSYNEQFF.